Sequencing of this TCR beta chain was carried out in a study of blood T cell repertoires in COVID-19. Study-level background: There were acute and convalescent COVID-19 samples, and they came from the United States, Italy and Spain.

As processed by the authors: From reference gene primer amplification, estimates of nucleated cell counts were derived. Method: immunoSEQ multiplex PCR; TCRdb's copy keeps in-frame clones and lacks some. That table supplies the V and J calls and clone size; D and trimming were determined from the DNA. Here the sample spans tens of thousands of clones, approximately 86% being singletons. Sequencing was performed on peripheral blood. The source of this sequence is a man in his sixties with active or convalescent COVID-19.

The CDR3: CASSSERGITDTQYF. DNA of the CDR3: TGTGCCAGCAGCTCCGAGCGGGGGATCACAGATACGCAGTATTTT. V and J are TRBV13 and TRBJ2-3; 8 positions agree with TRBD2. Germline assignment: CDR1 PRHDT and CDR2 FYEKMQ (reference sequence). The CDR3 totals 15 residues. With V trimmed by 4 bases and J by 2 bases, 5 bases remained unmatched.